These 18 T cell receptor beta chains were all obtained from the same sample, sequenced in a study of identical twins (dated by TCRdb to about 2016). Library construction relied on 5' RACE. The listed sequencing device is Illumina HiSeq 2000. In-frame beta chains were kept once TCRdb had trimmed the public reads at Q25 with fastp and called clones with MiXCR. Duplicate CDR3 protein sequences are folded into a single record with the most common DNA and genes. For this sample there are approximately 260,000 distinct CDR3 sequences; roughly 8.7% appear just once. The ten largest clones represent less than 4% of the sample. The same sample was also studied in work on yellow fever vaccine responses in identical twins.

The sample taken for sequencing was CD8+ T cells sorted from blood. The source of these receptors is a young woman in good health.

This clonotype was found many times. The rearrangement joins TRBV7-9 to TRBJ2-1; D not certain. V lost 5 bases and J lost 0, with 11 bases in between. Germline V lookup: CDR1 SEHNR, CDR2 FQNEAQ (reference sequence). The CDR3 runs to 15 residues. In nucleotides, the CDR3 is TGTGCCAGCAGCCGGCCTGCCCGCTCCTACAATGAGCAGTTCTTC. Amino acids: CASSRPARSYNEQFF. Complete variable domain (other parts from reference TRBV7-9 and TRBJ2-1): DTGVSQNPRHKITKRGQNVTFRCDPISEHNRLYWYRQTLGQGPEFLTYFQNEAQLEKSRLLSDRFSAERPKGSFSTLEIQRTEQGDSAMYLCASSRPARSYNEQFFGPGTRLTVL.

CDR3 bases: TGTGCCTGGAGCATTGTGGAACAGCAGTTCTTC. This gives the protein CAWSIVEQQFF. This chain links TRBV30 with TRBJ2-1; D ambiguous. The CDR3 sequence is 11 residues long. V shed 3 bases and J shed 11 bases, with 11 bases lying between them. Germline V CDR1 and CDR2: GTSNPN, SVGIG (reference sequence).

The chain carries TRBV12-3 or TRBV12-4 and TRBJ1-5; 7 nucleotides line up with TRBD1. The CDR3 has 15 amino acids. The trim removed 6 bases at V and 7 bases at J, leaving 12 bases unmatched. Here the CDR3 DNA reads TGTGCCAGCAGCCCTGGGACAGCGAGCGGGCAGCCCCAGCATTTT. It yields the protein CASSPGTASGQPQHF.

The chain couples TRBV6-1 to TRBJ2-1; 9 bases fit TRBD2. Germline trimming cut 5 bases from V and 5 bases from J; bases unmatched to any gene: 10. Germline V lookup: CDR1 MNHNS, CDR2 SASEGT. The CDR3 length is 16 residues. The CDR3 DNA reads TGTGCCAGCAGTCCCCAGAGGACTAGCGCAAACAATGAGCAGTTCTTC. Protein: CASSPQRTSANNEQFF.

This clonotype was recorded a few times. The chain links TRBV11-2 to TRBJ1-4; TRBD1 agrees at 10 bases. Germline V CDR1 and CDR2: SGHAT, FQNNGV. The V and J ends lost 4 bases and 8 bases, in that order; junction bases with no gene match: 16. The CDR3 sequence is 18 residues long. The CDR3 DNA reads as TGTGCCAGCAGCTCACAAATCGGGACAGGGGAAGAATGGGAAAAACTGTTTTTT. This gives the protein CASSSQIGTGEEWEKLFF. The entire variable domain, with the rest obtained from reference TRBV11-2 and TRBJ1-4, is as follows: EAGVAQSPRYKIIEKRQSVAFWCNPISGHATLYWYQQILGQGPKLLIQFQNNGVVDDSQLPKDRFSAERLKGVDSTLKIQPAKLEDSAVYLCASSSQIGTGEEWEKLFFGSGTQLSVL.

This clonotype was seen a handful of times. The rearrangement links TRBV7-8 to TRBJ2-1; D is undetermined. The CDR3 has 14 residues. Germline V gene sequence: CDR1 SGHVS, CDR2 FQNEAQ. Trimming shortened V by 5 bases and J by 8 bases, and 16 bases separated the two germline ends. CDR3 amino acids: CASSHQRDVDEQFF. CDR3 coding DNA: TGTGCCAGCAGCCATCAAAGGGATGTCGATGAGCAGTTCTTC.

This clonotype came up a few times. V usage is TRBV28 and J usage is TRBJ2-7; 8 bases map to TRBD1. The germline gives CDR1 MDHEN, CDR2 SYDVKM. V shed 6 bases and J 4 bases; nucleotides not matched to a gene: 14. This CDR3 is 16 amino acids long. The CDR3 protein is CASSGDGFQGAYEQYF. CDR3 in DNA: TGTGCCAGCAGCGGGGATGGATTTCAGGGGGCTTACGAGCAGTACTTC.

The chain employs TRBV20-1 and TRBJ2-1; 9 bases are a match to TRBD1. The J segment lost 2 bases and the V segment lost 6 bases, leaving 8 bases of the junction unmatched. The CDR3 consists of 15 residues. The V gene's germline CDR1 is DFQATT and CDR2 SNEGSKA (reference sequence). CDR3 in amino acids: CSAAGTGSPYNEQFF. The CDR3 coding sequence is TGCAGTGCCGCCGGGACAGGGTCCCCCTACAATGAGCAGTTCTTC.

This clonotype was seen ten or more times. The chain uses TRBV4-1 and TRBJ2-3, with 10 bases that match TRBD2. The V segment lost 5 bases and the J segment 8 bases; nucleotides outside the gene matches: 10. The CDR3 is 15 residues long. Germline CDR1 is MGHRA and CDR2 is YSYEKL. The chain's CDR3 is CASSSLAGEAGTQYF. CDR3 DNA sequence: TGCGCCAGCAGCAGCCTAGCGGGAGAGGCGGGTACGCAGTATTTT.

The chain recombines TRBV7-6 with TRBJ2-1, with 14 bases lining up with TRBD2. Germline V CDR1 and CDR2: SGHVS, FNYEAQ. This CDR3 region has 18 residues. Trimming at V came to 2 bases and at J to 7 bases, leaving 10 bases not matched to a gene. The chain's CDR3 is CASSLSRGTSGGPNEQFF. In DNA form, the CDR3 reads TGTGCCAGCAGCTTATCAAGAGGGACTAGCGGGGGCCCAAATGAGCAGTTCTTC.

This clonotype occurred a few times. V is TRBV29-1 and J is TRBJ1-1; maybe TRBD1 (5 bases). The CDR3 consists of 14 residues. Germline V gene lookup returns CDR1 SQVTM and CDR2 ANQGSEA. V gave up 0 bases and J gave up 4 bases, with 12 bases separating them. CDR3 residues: CSVEDHGGPTEAFF. The CDR3, as DNA: TGCAGCGTTGAAGATCACGGGGGTCCCACTGAAGCTTTCTTT.

J is TRBJ2-1 and V is TRBV20-1; D could derive from TRBD1 or TRBD2 (6 bases each). V dropped 0 bases and J dropped 5 bases, with 17 bases sitting between them. CDR3 length equals 16 residues. Per germline, CDR1 DFQATT and CDR2 SNEGSKA (reference sequence). The CDR3: CSARDFSAGGNNEQFF. The CDR3 DNA sequence: TGCAGTGCTAGAGATTTTTCTGCCGGGGGCAACAATGAGCAGTTCTTC.

This clonotype was found a few times. CDR3 loop: CAASGGTDGYTF. The CDR3 nucleotides are TGTGCCGCCTCAGGGGGTACCGATGGCTACACCTTC. This chain joins TRBV10-3 and TRBJ1-2, with TRBD1 matching 7 bases. The V gene end was trimmed by 11 bases and the J gene end by 6 bases; junction bases not matched to a gene: 9. This CDR3 is built from 12 residues. Germline V gene sequence: CDR1 ENHRY, CDR2 SYGVKD.

This clonotype has more than one count but fewer than ten. The chain uses TRBV5-1 and TRBJ2-5; D uncertain. V was clipped by 0 bases and J by 4 bases, with 13 bases between them. This CDR3 is 15 amino acids long. Germline assignment: CDR1 SGHRS and CDR2 YFSETQ. The chain's CDR3 is CASSLEDGVPETQYF. Written as DNA, the CDR3 is TGCGCCAGCAGCTTGGAGGATGGGGTCCCAGAGACCCAGTACTTC.

This clonotype was seen ten or more times. The chain combines TRBV29-1 with TRBJ2-2; D might be TRBD2 (7 bases). The germline V gene has CDR1 SQVTM and CDR2 ANQGSEA. CDR3 size: 13 residues. V was shortened by 3 bases and J by 4 bases, with 9 bases between the two germline ends. The CDR3 region has the DNA TGCAGCGTTGAGGGAGGGGGCACCGGGGAGCTGTTTTTT. This codes for CSVEGGGTGELFF.

This clonotype was counted at least ten times. The chain couples TRBV6-5 to TRBJ1-2; D gene uncertain. Trimming removed 8 bases from V and 3 bases from J, with 7 bases in between. The CDR3 length is 11 residues. Per germline, CDR1 MNHEY and CDR2 SVGAGI. The CDR3 here is CASGLDYGYTF. In nucleotides, the CDR3 is TGTGCCAGCGGTCTTGACTATGGCTACACCTTC.

This clonotype has more than one count but fewer than ten. This chain links TRBV2 with TRBJ2-1; D might be TRBD1 or TRBD2, each matching 5 bases. Trimming removed 8 bases at V and 7 bases at J, with 15 bases between. CDR1 and CDR2 from the germline V gene are SNHLY and FYNNEI. The CDR3 sequence is 13 residues long. DNA for the CDR3: TGTGCCAGCGGGGACCCCCTCAGGAATGAGCAGTTCTTC. This encodes CASGDPLRNEQFF.

This clonotype was detected a few times. V usage is TRBV29-1 and J usage is TRBJ2-3; TRBD2 matches at 9 bases. Germline CDR1 and CDR2: SQVTM and ANQGSEA. CDR3 length: 17 residues. The ends lost 1 base at V and 10 bases at J; junction bases unmatched: 18. CDR3 nucleotides: TGCAGCGTTGAAGGTTCTTCTAGCGGGGTGGGGGTCTGGGCGCAGTATTTT. Its protein is CSVEGSSSGVGVWAQYF.